A single TCR beta chain is shown here with its context. Its matching antigen is unknown. Sequenced by immunoSEQ multiplex PCR; TCRdb stores in-frame clones only, minus some. This sample yields roughly 81,000 clones, of which approximately 90% are seen a single time; under 0.6% belongs to the top ten. The data derive from a study of OX40 agonist ivuxolimab in advanced cancers. Study observations and caveats: Among T cells, CD8+ cells averaged more expanded clones than CD4+ cells.

The CDR3 runs 12 residues. Trimming removed 2 bases at V and 2 bases at J, with 1 base between. CDR1 and CDR2 (germline): SGHVS, FQNEAQ. The specimen comprised CD4+ or CD8+ T cells sorted from blood, sampled in a trial of the OX40 agonist ivuxolimab. The clonotype was recovered from an adult with an advanced solid tumor such as melanoma, head and neck, liver or kidney cancer. This chain connects TRBV7-8 to TRBJ1-3; no definite D call. CDR3 nucleotide sequence: TGTGCCAGCAGCTTACCTGGAAACACCATATATTTT. Amino acid sequence: CASSLPGNTIYF.